The clone carrying this T cell receptor beta chain was counted ten times or more. What it binds is not known. These data come from a study of identical twins. TCRdb called the 5' RACE reads again in MiXCR, with one record for every CDR3 protein. The table includes just over 500,000 distinct CDR3 sequences, less than 25% detected once. Study-wide results and caveats: Twin sharing of out-of-frame TCR alpha was underestimated by models in monozygotic pairs. Zero-insertion analyses might be partly confounded by invariant T cells like MAIT and iNKT.

This sample also appeared in a second study, on T cells expressing NK-cell markers. According to that study: Whether expanded NKG2C+ T cell clones were HCMV specific stayed uncertain.

This clonotype originated in a woman in her late teens or twenties in good health. Sequenced input: CD4+ T cells sorted from blood.

The CDR3 region is CASSFGWGSSGNTIYF. Written as DNA, the CDR3 is TGTGCCAGCAGCTTCGGATGGGGAAGCTCTGGAAACACCATATATTTT. The chain uses TRBV5-6 and TRBJ1-3, with D unresolved. The CDR3 has 16 amino acids. CDR1 SGHDT and CDR2 YYEEEE come from the germline V gene. Trimming stripped 2 bases from V and 0 bases from J, with 12 bases between.